This T cell receptor beta chain was documented in a study of cytomegalovirus exposure and HLA in healthy donors. Study-level results: TCR beta chain V- and J-gene trimming was linked, in a later analysis, to a missense variant in DCLRE1C. The majority of TCR sequences were rare, yet some public TCRs appeared in many donors.

The J segment lost 3 bases and the V segment lost 5 bases, leaving 10 bases of the junction unmatched. The CDR3 totals 17 residues. The germline V gene encodes CDR1 MNHEY and CDR2 SMNVEV (reference sequence). Researchers ran the PCR with 60 Vbeta and 13 Jbeta primers. Sequencing was performed with immunoSEQ multiplex PCR; in TCRdb, only in-frame clones are kept and a portion is missing. The sample spans fewer than 250,000 clones; the ten largest clones claim roughly 0.89%. On this clone: Antigen specificity is unknown.

The sequence derives from a woman aged 30 to 39 in good health and CMV-seropositive. Sequencing was done on a sample of PBMCs. The V gene is TRBV27, the J gene TRBJ2-1; 10 bases are a match to TRBD1. This CDR3 reads CASSINSWDRGYNEQFF. The CDR3, as DNA: TGTGCCAGCAGTATAAACTCTTGGGACAGGGGCTACAATGAGCAGTTCTTC.